The source of this T cell receptor (beta chain) is a study of blood T cell repertoires in COVID-19. Unmatched junction bases numbered 2, after V lost 2 bases and J lost 4 bases. The CDR3 is 14 amino acids. The germline V gene has CDR1 PRHDT and CDR2 FYEKMQ (reference sequence). Produced via immunoSEQ multiplex PCR; TCRdb's table is partial and in-frame only. The sample contains approximately 350,000 clones, roughly nine tenths of which appear only once. The V and J genes are TRBV13 and TRBJ1-2; 9 positions match TRBD1. This TCR came from a man aged 18-30 years who had recovered from COVID-19. Sequencing input: PBMCs or T cells enriched from blood (not recorded which). The CDR3 is CASSLRGQGYGYTF. In DNA form, the CDR3 reads TGTGCCAGCAGCTTAAGGGGACAGGGCTATGGCTACACCTTC.